Below are 32 T cell receptor beta chains sequenced from a single sample in a study of early T cells in non-severe SARS-CoV-2 infection. MiXCR, run by TCRdb on the 5' RACE reads, gives a single entry per CDR3 protein. The data contain about 40,000 distinct CDR3 sequences, roughly 5% of them seen just once; the ten biggest clones take up 4.8%. The specimen was whole blood. These receptors all stem from an adult who was a healthcare worker with PCR-confirmed SARS-CoV-2 infection or an uninfected control (not recorded which).

This clonotype showed up many times. This sequence joins TRBV6-2 or TRBV6-3 and TRBJ1-2; D might be TRBD1 (5 bases). The V end lost 11 bases, the J end lost 6 bases, and 28 bases lay between the germline ends. The germline CDR1 and CDR2 sequences are MNHEY and SVGEGT. The CDR3 runs 16 residues. The CDR3 reads CAATKGDNRFKDGYTF. CDR3 nucleotide sequence: TGTGCCGCAACTAAAGGCGATAACAGGTTCAAGGATGGCTACACCTTC.

Many counts were recorded for this clonotype. The gene calls are TRBV5-8 and TRBJ2-3; D call uncertain. Germline lookup yields CDR1 SGHTS and CDR2 YDEGEE. V lost 0 bases and J 4 bases, leaving 12 bases between the germline ends. The CDR3 has 15 residues. The CDR3 DNA sequence: TGTGCCAGCAGCTTGGCCCGAAGGAGATCAGATACGCAGTATTTT. Translation gives CASSLARRRSDTQYF.

Notes on this clonotype: One junction end does not reproduce the germline sequence, and a read error may be involved. J is TRBJ2-4 and V is TRBV7-2; D not certain. The germline V gene has CDR1 SGHTA and CDR2 FQGNSA. The CDR3 is 13 amino acids. The CDR3 spells CASNLLEKSIQYF. As DNA, the CDR3 is TGTGCCAGCAACTTACTGGAGAAAAGCATTCAGTACTTC.

This clonotype showed up many times. The V and J genes are TRBV6-1 and TRBJ2-7; 7 bases fit TRBD2. V lost 6 bases and J lost 3; bases outside the gene matches: 11. The CDR3 runs to 15 residues. Germline assignment: CDR1 MNHNS and CDR2 SASEGT. The CDR3 nucleotides are TGTGCCAGCAGAAAGGCCCTAGCGGATAACTACGAGCAGTACTTC. Translation gives CASRKALADNYEQYF.

Ten or more counts support this clonotype. The chain recombines TRBV13 with TRBJ2-7; 8 bases line up with TRBD2. Germline CDR1 and CDR2: PRHDT and FYEKMQ (reference sequence). V was clipped by 6 bases and J by 6 bases; unmatched bases: 16. The CDR3 is made up of 16 amino acids. CDR3 sequence (DNA): TGTGCCAGCAGGTCCGGGACGGGACTAGAAGGTATCGAGCAGTACTTC. As protein: CASRSGTGLEGIEQYF.

V usage is TRBV20-1 and J usage is TRBJ2-3; D remains ambiguous. CDR1 is DFQATT, CDR2 SNEGSKA, per germline (reference sequence). The length of the CDR3 is 12 residues. Between the trimmed V and J ends, which lost 3 bases and 6 bases, there was a span of 10 bases. The CDR3 DNA sequence: TGCAGTGCTAGTGGTTCTTGGGATACGCAGTATTTT. Protein: CSASGSWDTQYF.

This clonotype has ten or more counts. The chain is built from TRBV6-5 and TRBJ2-1, with 9 bases aligning to TRBD2. CDR1 and CDR2 from the germline V gene are MNHEY and SVGAGI. The CDR3 consists of 15 residues. The V and J ends lost 2 bases and 9 bases, in that order; junction bases with no gene match: 8. CDR3 bases: TGTGCCAGCAGTTACGTAGCGGGAGCGATAGGTGAGCAGTTCTTC. It encodes CASSYVAGAIGEQFF.

This clonotype was seen a handful of times. V and J are TRBV7-2 and TRBJ2-3; D gene unclear. Trimming shortened V by 1 base and J by 2 bases, and 13 bases separated the two germline ends. The germline V gene has CDR1 SGHTA and CDR2 FQGNSA. This CDR3 spans 16 amino acids. CDR3 DNA sequence: TGTGCCAGCAGCTTAGTGGGCCCGCCATTCACAGATACGCAGTATTTT. Translation gives CASSLVGPPFTDTQYF.

In this sample, this clonotype turned up many times. The chain carries TRBV5-1 and TRBJ2-3, with 8 positions matching TRBD1. The CDR3 has 16 amino acids. Germline V lookup: CDR1 SGHRS, CDR2 YFSETQ. The junction had 12 bases not matched to a gene; V was cut back by 4 bases and J by 5 bases. The CDR3 sequence is CASSRTGIALEDTQYF. DNA of the CDR3: TGCGCCAGCAGCCGGACAGGGATCGCCTTGGAAGATACGCAGTATTTT.

The table lists this clonotype with many counts. V usage is TRBV12-3 or TRBV12-4 and J usage is TRBJ2-5, with 8 bases aligning to TRBD1. The CDR3 is made up of 15 amino acids. Germline trimming cut 1 base from V and 4 bases from J; bases unmatched to any gene: 5. In nucleotides, the CDR3 is TGTGCCAGCAGTTTAGGGGCAGGGGGCCCAGAGACCCAGTACTTC. Its translation: CASSLGAGGPETQYF.

Many counts were recorded for this clonotype. This rearrangement joins TRBV11-2 to TRBJ1-1; the match to TRBD1 covers 7 bases. From germline, CDR1 is SGHAT and CDR2 FQNNGV. The CDR3 consists of 19 residues. The J segment lost 4 bases and the V segment lost 1 base, leaving 18 bases of the junction unmatched. The CDR3 here is CASSLGSGRRHPGGTEAFF. For the CDR3, the DNA is TGTGCCAGCAGCTTAGGTTCGGGGCGTCGGCATCCAGGGGGCACTGAAGCTTTCTTT.

This clonotype was seen only a few times. This chain links TRBV3-1 with TRBJ2-1, with no clear D. Germline CDR1 and CDR2: LGHDT and YNNKEL (reference sequence). The CDR3 runs to 13 residues. V was trimmed by 3 bases and J by 5 bases, leaving 8 bases between them. CDR3 sequence (DNA): TGTGCCAGCAGCCAGACCCCCCACAATGAGCAGTTCTTC. Its protein product is CASSQTPHNEQFF.

This clonotype was observed many times. The chain combines TRBV11-2 with TRBJ2-7, with 9 bases lining up with TRBD2. After removal of 3 bases from V and 9 bases from J, the junction contained 21 bases not matched to a gene. The germline gives CDR1 SGHAT, CDR2 FQNNGV. CDR3 length: 18 amino acids. CDR3 protein: CASSLGTLLAGAAHGQYF. CDR3 nucleotide sequence: TGTGCCAGCAGCTTGGGGACACTTTTAGCGGGAGCAGCACATGGGCAGTACTTC.

There are many counts of this clonotype. V usage is TRBV10-1 and J usage is TRBJ2-5, with D tentatively TRBD1 or TRBD2 (5 bases each). Germline CDR1 is WNHNN and CDR2 is SYGVQD (reference sequence). Trimming removed 0 bases from V and 1 base from J, with 9 bases in between. The CDR3 sequence is 15 residues long. CDR3 in DNA: TGCGCCAGCAGTGAGTCGTTGGGGACCCAAGAGACCCAGTACTTC. Amino acid sequence: CASSESLGTQETQYF.

Ten or more counts support this clonotype. J is TRBJ2-1 and V is TRBV6-4, with D maybe TRBD2 (5 bases). The CDR3 has 16 residues. The V gene lost 6 bases and the J gene lost 6 bases, with 21 bases spanning the gap. Looked up from germline, CDR1 is MRHNA and CDR2 is SNTAGT. The CDR3 spells CASSADPDGGGNEQFF. The CDR3 DNA reads as TGTGCCAGCAGCGCCGATCCGGACGGAGGTGGCAATGAGCAGTTCTTC.

Ten or more counts support this clonotype. V and J are TRBV6-6 and TRBJ2-7; D unclear. V lost 2 bases and J lost 2, with 10 bases in between. The CDR3 length is 14 residues. CDR1 MNHNY and CDR2 SVGAGI come from the germline V gene (reference sequence). As DNA, the CDR3 is TGTGCCAGCAGTTACCGGGCAGAAACCTACGAGCAGTACTTC. It specifies CASSYRAETYEQYF.

The sample holds many counts of this clonotype. CDR3 DNA: TGTGCCATCAGGGATACGGCCAACACTGAAGCTTTCTTT. This translates into CAIRDTANTEAFF. V gene TRBV10-3 combines with J gene TRBJ1-1, with D hard to call. The germline gives CDR1 ENHRY, CDR2 SYGVKD. The CDR3 extends over 13 amino acids. V lost 6 bases and J 2 bases, leaving 10 bases between the germline ends.

The V call is TRBV5-6, the J call TRBJ2-1; D is undetermined. Germline V lookup: CDR1 SGHDT, CDR2 YYEEEE. V was cut by 1 base and J by 5 bases, with 7 bases left in between. The CDR3 is made up of 13 amino acids. CDR3 DNA sequence: TGTGCCAGCAGCTTGTATACGAACAATGAGCAGTTCTTC. Its protein is CASSLYTNNEQFF.

This clonotype was counted many times. The chain employs TRBV2 and TRBJ2-3, with D possibly TRBD1 on 6 matching bases. This CDR3 is 16 amino acids long. The V gene's germline CDR1 is SNHLY and CDR2 FYNNEI. V lost 5 bases, J lost 1 base, and 16 bases lay in between. CDR3 sequence reads: CASSRRRGEGTDTQYF. The CDR3 DNA is TGTGCCAGCAGTCGCCGCAGGGGTGAGGGCACAGATACGCAGTATTTT.

This clonotype was counted ten times or more. The chain is built from TRBV11-2 and TRBJ1-1, with D uncertain. Germline V lookup: CDR1 SGHAT, CDR2 FQNNGV. V was trimmed by 1 base and J by 4 bases, leaving 4 bases between them. CDR3 length equals 12 residues. Written as DNA, the CDR3 is TGTGCCAGCAGCTTAGGGGTCACTGAAGCTTTCTTT. Its protein product is CASSLGVTEAFF.

This clonotype was detected ten times or more. V is TRBV7-2 and J is TRBJ2-5; D remains unclear. Germline V gives CDR1 SGHTA, CDR2 FQGNSA. Trimming removed 3 bases from V and 0 bases from J, with 5 bases in between. This CDR3 spans 13 amino acids. The CDR3 loop reads CASSLANQETQYF. The CDR3 DNA follows: TGTGCCAGCAGCTTGGCCAACCAAGAGACCCAGTACTTC. The full variable domain, with the rest looked up from reference TRBV7-2 and TRBJ2-5, is GAGVSQSPSNKVTEKGKDVELRCDPISGHTALYWYRQSLGQGLEFLIYFQGNSAPDKSGLPSDRFSAERTGGSVSTLTIQRTQQEDSAVYLCASSLANQETQYFGPGTRLLVL.

The sample holds many counts of this clonotype. This chain connects TRBV7-8 to TRBJ2-7, with TRBD1 matching 7 bases. The CDR3 has 15 residues. Trimming at V came to 3 bases and at J to 2 bases, leaving 7 bases not matched to a gene. Germline loops: CDR1 SGHVS, CDR2 FQNEAQ. The CDR3 bases are TGTGCCAGCAGCTTTCACAGGGGATCCCCCTACGAGCAGTACTTC. Its translation is CASSFHRGSPYEQYF.

This clonotype was observed many times. The chain recombines TRBV7-2 with TRBJ2-5, with D unresolved. Trimming took 3 bases from V and 2 from J, leaving 13 bases between them. Germline V gene sequence: CDR1 SGHTA, CDR2 FQGNSA. The length of the CDR3 is 15 residues. Here the CDR3 reads CASSLGWVRQETQYF. CDR3 nucleotides: TGTGCCAGCAGCTTGGGTTGGGTAAGGCAAGAGACCCAGTACTTC.

This clonotype was seen a few times. The chain uses TRBV6-6 and TRBJ2-7; D is unresolved. Between the trimmed V and J ends, which lost 5 bases and 3 bases, there was a span of 8 bases. This CDR3 is built from 12 residues. Germline V gene data show CDR1 as MNHNY and CDR2 as SVGAGI (reference sequence). In DNA, the CDR3 is TGTGCCAGCAGTCCCGGGCACTACGAGCAGTACTTC. The encoded protein is CASSPGHYEQYF.

In this sample, this clonotype turned up many times. The chain's CDR3 is CASSAGTQETQYF. The CDR3 coding sequence is TGTGCCAGCAGCGCGGGGACCCAAGAGACCCAGTACTTC. The chain combines TRBV9 with TRBJ2-5; D is tentatively TRBD1 or TRBD2 (5 bases each). Trimming cost V 3 bases and J 1 base, with 7 bases left between them. The germline V gene has CDR1 SGDLS and CDR2 YYNGEE. This CDR3 region has 13 residues.

This clonotype has ten or more counts. V and J are TRBV5-1 and TRBJ1-3; no definite D call. CDR3 length equals 15 residues. Between the trimmed V and J ends, which lost 0 bases and 4 bases, there was a span of 11 bases. Germline V gene lookup returns CDR1 SGHRS and CDR2 YFSETQ. For the CDR3, the DNA is TGCGCCAGCAGCTTGGATGGAGCGACCGGAAACACCATATATTTT. The encoded protein is CASSLDGATGNTIYF.

Turning to this clonotype: One junction end disagrees with the germline gene, perhaps due to a read error. The chain joins TRBV7-7 to TRBJ2-3; the D is unclear. The germline V gene has CDR1 SSHAT and CDR2 FNYEAQ (reference sequence). This CDR3 is built from 13 residues. The CDR3 reads CASSPGPTDTQYF. In DNA form, the CDR3 reads TGTGCTAGCAGCCCCGGGCCCACAGATACGCAGTATTTT.

There are a few counts of this clonotype. The chain recombines TRBV7-9 with TRBJ1-2; unclear D gene. V was clipped by 1 base and J by 8 bases, with 14 bases between them. Germline V gives CDR1 SEHNR, CDR2 FQNEAQ (reference sequence). The CDR3 totals 14 residues. CDR3: CASSLGTPARGYTF. The DNA for the CDR3 is TGTGCCAGCAGCTTAGGCACTCCTGCACGAGGCTACACCTTC.

There are many counts of this clonotype. J is TRBJ2-1 and V is TRBV2; 13 bases map to TRBD2. Germline CDR1 is SNHLY and CDR2 is FYNNEI. This CDR3 contains 17 residues. The ends lost 6 bases at V and 0 bases at J; junction bases unmatched: 5. CDR3 loop: CASRGLAGLGSYNEQFF. The DNA for the CDR3 is TGTGCCAGCAGGGGACTAGCGGGACTAGGCTCCTACAATGAGCAGTTCTTC.

This clonotype appeared a few times. The chain has TRBV18 and TRBJ2-5; D is ambiguous. Trimming cost V 5 bases and J 5 bases, with 12 bases left between them. The CDR3 is made up of 13 amino acids. CDR1 KGHSH and CDR2 LQKENI come from the germline V gene. CDR3 in DNA: TGTGCCAGCTCAGCCCCCCCAACCGAGACCCAGTACTTC. Protein: CASSAPPTETQYF.

This clonotype was counted many times. V is TRBV19 and J is TRBJ1-5, with TRBD1 matching 8 bases. Germline CDR1 LNHDA, CDR2 SQIVND (reference sequence). Germline trimming cut 3 bases from V and 7 bases from J; bases unmatched to any gene: 11. The length of the CDR3 is 16 residues. For the CDR3, the DNA is TGTGCCAGTAGTATTGGGACAGGTCTTGATAGGCAGCCCCAGCATTTT. This encodes CASSIGTGLDRQPQHF.

The gene calls are TRBV7-9 and TRBJ2-7; possible D gene TRBD2, 6 bases. CDR1 is SEHNR and CDR2 is FQNEAQ in the germline V gene (reference sequence). The CDR3 sequence is 13 residues long. Trimming stripped 8 bases from V and 3 bases from J, with 14 bases between. CDR3 in amino acids: CASGAGSHYEQYF. CDR3 sequence (DNA): TGTGCCAGCGGCGCGGGGTCTCACTACGAGCAGTACTTC.